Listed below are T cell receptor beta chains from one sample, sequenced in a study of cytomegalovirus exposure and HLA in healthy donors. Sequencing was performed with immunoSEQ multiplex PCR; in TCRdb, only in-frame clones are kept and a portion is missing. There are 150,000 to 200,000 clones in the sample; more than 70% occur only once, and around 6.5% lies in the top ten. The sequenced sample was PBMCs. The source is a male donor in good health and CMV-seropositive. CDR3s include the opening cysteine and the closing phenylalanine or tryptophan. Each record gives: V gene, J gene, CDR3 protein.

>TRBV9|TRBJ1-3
CASSLDRASGNTIYF
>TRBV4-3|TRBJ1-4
CASSHGTGGLFEKLFF
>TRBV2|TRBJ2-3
CASRGRGNTDTQYF
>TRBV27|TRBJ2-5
CASSRGRTKETQYF
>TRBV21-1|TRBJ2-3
CASSPGSKAGTDTQYF
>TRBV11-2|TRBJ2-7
CASSLGVPSYEQYF
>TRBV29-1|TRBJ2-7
CSVRTRSGYEQYF
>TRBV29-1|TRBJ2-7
CSVAGASYEQYF
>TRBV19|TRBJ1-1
CASTTPRQTMNTEAFF
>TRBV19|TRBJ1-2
CASSIGASYGYTF
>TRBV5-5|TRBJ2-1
CASSLEGQGRNEQFF
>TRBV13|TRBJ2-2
CASSLFSGNTGELFF
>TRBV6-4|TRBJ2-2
CASSDSSTGELFF
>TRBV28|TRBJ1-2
CASKQLLYGYTF
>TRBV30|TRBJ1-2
CASPVGGGGYTF
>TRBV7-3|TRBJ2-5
CASSLNPLAGGPGETQYF
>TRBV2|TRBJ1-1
CASSDNRDTEAFF
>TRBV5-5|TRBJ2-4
CASSGITSGRANVKNIQYF
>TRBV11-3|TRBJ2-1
CASSPSGMVAGDEQFF
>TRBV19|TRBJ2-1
CASRGQGLNNEQFF
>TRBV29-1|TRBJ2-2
CSVGTSGTGTGELFF
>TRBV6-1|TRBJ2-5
CASRGSGRTQETQYF
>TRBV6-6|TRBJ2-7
CASSYSRGYEQYF
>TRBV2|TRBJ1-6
CASRTGSTNSPLHF
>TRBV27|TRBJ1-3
CASSPWTGRSGNTIYF
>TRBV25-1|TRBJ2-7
CASSDGLAGYEQYF
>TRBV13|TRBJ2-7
CASSLGQVAYEQYF
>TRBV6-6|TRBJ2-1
CASNPVKREGDNEQFF
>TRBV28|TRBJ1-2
CASTRDRGDGYTF
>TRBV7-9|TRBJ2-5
CASSPTLAGGQETQYF
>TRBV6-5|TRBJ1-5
CASSLGTGEGQPQHF
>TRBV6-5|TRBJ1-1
CASSYSALMNTEAFF
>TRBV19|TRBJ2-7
CASSLGLPSDEQYF
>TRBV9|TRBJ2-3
CASSLAAGGWVVPDTQYF
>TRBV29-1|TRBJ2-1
CSVVESGRADWYNEQFF
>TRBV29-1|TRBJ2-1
CSVRPSGRGSYNEQFF
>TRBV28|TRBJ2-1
CASRTGPWGGIF
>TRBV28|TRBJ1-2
CASSPPAGQGLRGYTF
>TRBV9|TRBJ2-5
CASSAGGGETQYF
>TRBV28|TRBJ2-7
CASSSGQTSSYEQYF
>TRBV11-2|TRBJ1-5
CASSPAHRDSNQPQHF
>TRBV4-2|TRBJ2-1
CASAGDEQFF
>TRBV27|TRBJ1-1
CASSLLRGGYTEAFF
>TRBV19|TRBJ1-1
CASSMGRQITEAFF
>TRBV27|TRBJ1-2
CASSFREANYGYTF
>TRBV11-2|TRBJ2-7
CASSIRTSGSYEQYF
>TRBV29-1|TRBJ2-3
CSAGRQGHTDTQYF
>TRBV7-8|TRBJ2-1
CASSLGLGAQNEQFF
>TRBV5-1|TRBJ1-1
CASSLDGQDTEAFF
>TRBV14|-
CASSPRRRPDYEQYF
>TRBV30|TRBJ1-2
CAYGTAYGYTF
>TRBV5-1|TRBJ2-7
CASSPRAAGPNHEQYF
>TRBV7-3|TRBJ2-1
CASSIETGSVGIVYNEQFF
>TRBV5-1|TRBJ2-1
CASSLVASGSYNEQFF
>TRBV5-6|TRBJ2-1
CASSRREGVSREQFF
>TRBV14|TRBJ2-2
CASSQGGALAGELFF